Presented here are 17 T cell receptor beta chains from one specimen sequenced in a study of CD8 T cells in Susac syndrome. cDNA came from approximately 0.5 to 1 ug RNA primed by random hexamers. TCRdb analysed the immunoSEQ multiplex PCR reads with MiXCR anew, one entry per CDR3 protein. The table records about 130,000 distinct CDR3 sequences, roughly 94% of them present only once. Material: CD4+ T cells from PBMCs. These receptors were collected from a human donor with multiple sclerosis.

The V call is TRBV7-9, the J call TRBJ1-1; 9 nucleotides line up with TRBD1. CDR1 is SEHNR and CDR2 is FQNEAQ in the germline V gene (reference sequence). This CDR3 region has 13 residues. V lost 5 bases, J lost 6 bases, and 4 bases stayed unmatched. CDR3 nucleotide sequence: TGTGCCAGCAGCACGACAGGGGGGTCTGAAGCTTTCTTT. Its protein is CASSTTGGSEAFF.

This sequence joins TRBV7-2 and TRBJ1-5, with TRBD1 identical over 7 bases. CDR3 size: 15 residues. Trimming took 0 bases from V and 5 from J; bases not matched to a gene: 4. CDR1 and CDR2 from the germline V gene are SGHTA and FQGNSA. The CDR3 DNA follows: TGTGCCAGCAGCTTAGCAGGGGGCAGGGATCAGCCCCAGCATTTT. Translation: CASSLAGGRDQPQHF.

This chain connects TRBV2 to TRBJ2-3; 9 bases fit TRBD2. With 6 bases clipped from V and 2 bases from J, the junction kept 3 bases outside the gene matches. This CDR3 is built from 14 residues. Germline V gene lookup returns CDR1 SNHLY and CDR2 FYNNEI. The CDR3 DNA follows: TGTGCCAGCAGACTAGCGGGCCACACAGATACGCAGTATTTT. Amino acids: CASRLAGHTDTQYF.

The rearrangement joins TRBV6-6 to TRBJ1-3, with TRBD1 matching over 8 bases. CDR1 is MNHNY and CDR2 is SVGAGI in the germline V gene (reference sequence). V was clipped by 0 bases and J by 4 bases; unmatched bases: 2. The CDR3 extends over 15 amino acids. For the CDR3, the DNA is TGTGCCAGCAGTTACTCCGGGACAGGAGGAAACACCATATATTTT. Its protein product is CASSYSGTGGNTIYF.

CDR3: CASSYSRARANYGYTF. The CDR3 DNA reads TGTGCCAGCAGTTACTCGAGAGCGAGAGCTAACTATGGCTACACCTTC. The chain is built from TRBV6-5 and TRBJ1-2; no clear D gene. CDR3 length: 16 amino acids. The V gene lost 0 bases and the J gene lost 0 bases, with 11 bases spanning the gap. Germline loops: CDR1 MNHEY, CDR2 SVGAGI.

CDR3: CASSQEASGGVRDTQYF. The CDR3 region has the DNA TGCGCCAGCAGCCAAGAAGCAAGCGGGGGCGTCCGGGATACGCAGTATTTT. This chain uses TRBV4-3 with TRBJ2-3, with 8 bases aligning to TRBD2. Trimming took 0 bases from V and 6 from J; bases not matched to a gene: 11. Germline CDR1 is LGHNA and CDR2 is YSLEER. The CDR3 is 17 amino acids.

J is TRBJ1-1 and V is TRBV6-2 or TRBV6-3; D uncertain. Trimming removed 4 bases at V and 1 base at J, with 7 bases between. Germline V CDR1 and CDR2: MNHEY, SVGEGT. CDR3 length equals 13 residues. The DNA for the CDR3 is TGTGCCAGCAGTTCCGGCGGGAACACTGAAGCTTTCTTT. This sequence encodes CASSSGGNTEAFF.

This chain connects TRBV13 to TRBJ2-7; 9 positions agree with TRBD1. The CDR3 spans 13 residues. Germline trimming cut 5 bases from V and 9 bases from J; bases unmatched to any gene: 8. Germline CDR1 reads PRHDT; CDR2 reads FYEKMQ (reference sequence). Here the CDR3 DNA reads TGTGCCAGCAGCAGGGGACAGGGAGGGGGGCAGTACTTC. It translates to CASSRGQGGGQYF.

The chain carries TRBV18 and TRBJ2-5; D unresolved. V was clipped by 2 bases and J by 3 bases, with 7 bases between them. Germline V gene sequence: CDR1 KGHSH, CDR2 LQKENI. The CDR3 sequence is 13 residues long. The CDR3 region is CASSPNLEETQYF. As DNA, the CDR3 is TGTGCCAGCTCACCAAACTTGGAAGAGACCCAGTACTTC. Full variable domain (remainder filled in from reference TRBV18 and TRBJ2-5): NAGVMQNPRHLVRRRGQEARLRCSPMKGHSHVYWYRQLPEEGLKFMVYLQKENIIDESGMPKERFSAEFPKEGPSILRIQQVVRGDSAAYFCASSPNLEETQYFGPGTRLLVL.

The CDR3 spells CASSPGTSIPEQYF. As DNA, the CDR3 is TGTGCCAGCTCACCAGGGACGTCCATTCCCGAGCAGTACTTC. V gene TRBV18 combines with J gene TRBJ2-7; either TRBD1 or TRBD2 may fit D (5 bases each). Germline V gives CDR1 KGHSH, CDR2 LQKENI. V was trimmed by 2 bases and J by 6 bases, leaving 14 bases between them. The CDR3 spans 14 residues.

The J gene is TRBJ2-1, the V gene TRBV3-1, with D hard to call. Trimming took 4 bases from V and 6 from J, leaving 4 bases between them. Germline V gene data show CDR1 as LGHDT and CDR2 as YNNKEL (reference sequence). The CDR3 has 11 residues. The CDR3 DNA reads TGTGCCAGCAGCCGGAGCAATGAGCAGTTCTTC. Encoded protein: CASSRSNEQFF.

The V gene is TRBV4-1, the J gene TRBJ1-3; the D gene is possibly TRBD1 (6 bases). CDR3 size: 14 residues. Germline V gene sequence: CDR1 MGHRA, CDR2 YSYEKL. V lost 0 bases and J 3 bases, leaving 6 bases between the germline ends. The CDR3 here is CASSQDRGGNTIYF. The CDR3 DNA sequence: TGCGCCAGCAGCCAAGACAGGGGTGGAAACACCATATATTTT.

A single count supports this clonotype. The chain has TRBV18 and TRBJ1-2; 7 bases fit TRBD1. Per the germline V gene, CDR1 is KGHSH and CDR2 is LQKENI. The CDR3 has 15 amino acids. With 3 bases clipped from V and 3 bases from J, the junction kept 7 bases outside the gene matches. The CDR3 region is CASSPPDRDYYGYTF. The CDR3 DNA follows: TGTGCCAGCTCACCCCCCGACAGGGATTACTATGGCTACACCTTC. The full variable domain, in which reference TRBV18 and TRBJ1-2 provide the parts outside the CDR3, is NAGVMQNPRHLVRRRGQEARLRCSPMKGHSHVYWYRQLPEEGLKFMVYLQKENIIDESGMPKERFSAEFPKEGPSILRIQQVVRGDSAAYFCASSPPDRDYYGYTFGSGTRLTVV.

The J gene is TRBJ2-6, the V gene TRBV18, with 8 bases matching TRBD2. The CDR3 covers 16 residues. The V and J ends lost 4 bases and 3 bases, in that order; junction bases with no gene match: 5. Germline lookup yields CDR1 KGHSH and CDR2 LQKENI. The CDR3 nucleotides are TGTGCCAGCTCACGAAGCGGGGGCAATGGGGCCAACGTCCTGACTTTC. It encodes CASSRSGGNGANVLTF.

This chain connects TRBV12-3 or TRBV12-4 to TRBJ1-2, with TRBD1 matching over 7 bases. This CDR3 contains 14 residues. The V gene end was trimmed by 4 bases and the J gene end by 4 bases; junction bases not matched to a gene: 6. CDR3: CASSSQTGPYGYTF. The CDR3 DNA sequence: TGTGCCAGCAGTTCCCAGACAGGGCCCTATGGCTACACCTTC.

The rearrangement joins TRBV4-3 to TRBJ1-2; TRBD1 might be the D (5 bases). The V gene's germline CDR1 is LGHNA and CDR2 YSLEER. V dropped 1 base and J dropped 0 bases, with 9 bases sitting between them. The CDR3 is 15 residues long. The CDR3 is CASSQGWGANYGYTF. CDR3 in DNA: TGCGCCAGCAGCCAAGGGTGGGGGGCTAACTATGGCTACACCTTC.

The chain recombines TRBV20-1 with TRBJ2-1, with D possibly matching TRBD2 (6 bases). V lost 1 base to trimming and J lost 4 bases, with 8 bases between them. Germline CDR1 DFQATT, CDR2 SNEGSKA (reference sequence). This CDR3 spans 13 amino acids. CDR3 sequence reads: CSARAGTYNEQFF. DNA of the CDR3: TGCAGTGCTAGAGCTGGGACTTACAATGAGCAGTTCTTC.